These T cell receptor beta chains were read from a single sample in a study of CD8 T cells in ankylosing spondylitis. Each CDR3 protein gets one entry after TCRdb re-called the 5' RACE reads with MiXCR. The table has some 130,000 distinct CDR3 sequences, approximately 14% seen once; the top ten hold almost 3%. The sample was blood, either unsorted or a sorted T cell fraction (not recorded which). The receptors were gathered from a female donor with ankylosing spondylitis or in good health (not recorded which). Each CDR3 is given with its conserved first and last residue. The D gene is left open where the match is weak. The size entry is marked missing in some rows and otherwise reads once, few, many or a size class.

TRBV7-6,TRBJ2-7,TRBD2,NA,TGTGCCAGCAGCTTAAAGGCTAGCGGGGCCTACTACGAGCAGTACTTC,CASSLKASGAYYEQYF
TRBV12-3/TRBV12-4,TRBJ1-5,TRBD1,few,TGTGCCAGCAGTTACAGGGGGGGCAATCAGCCCCAGCATTTT,CASSYRGGNQPQHF
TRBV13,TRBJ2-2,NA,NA,TGTGCCAGCAGCTTAGGCTTCTTTAACACCGGGGAGCTGTTTTTT,CASSLGFFNTGELFF
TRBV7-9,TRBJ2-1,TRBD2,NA,TGTGCCAGCAGATCAGAGCGGGATCATCGTCATGAGCAGTTCTTC,CASRSERDHRHEQFF
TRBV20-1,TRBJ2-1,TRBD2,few,TGCAGTGCTAGAACACTAGCGGGTATATACAATGAGCAGTTCTTC,CSARTLAGIYNEQFF
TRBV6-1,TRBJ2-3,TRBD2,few,TGTGCCAGCAGTGAAGGTAGCGGGGGAAGGACAGATACGCAGTATTTT,CASSEGSGGRTDTQYF
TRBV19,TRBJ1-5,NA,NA,TGTGCCAGTAGTATGGCCGGAAATAGCAATCAGCCCCAGCATTTT,CASSMAGNSNQPQHF
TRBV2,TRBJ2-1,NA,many,TGTGCCAGCAGTGGCCGGGGGTCCCGCTCCTACAATGAGCAGTTCTTC,CASSGRGSRSYNEQFF
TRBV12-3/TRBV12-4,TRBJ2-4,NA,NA,TGTGCCAGCAGTTTAGGAAGTGGAAACATTCAGTACTTC,CASSLGSGNIQYF
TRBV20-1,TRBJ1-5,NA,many,TGCAGTGCTAGCCGCAGGGGTCAGCCCCAGCATTTT,CSASRRGQPQHF
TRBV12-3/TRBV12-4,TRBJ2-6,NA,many,TGTGCCAGCAGTCGCCTGGGCGTCCTGACTTTC,CASSRLGVLTF
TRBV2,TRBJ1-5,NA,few,TGTGCCAGCAGGGCGGAGGCAAATCAGCCCCAGCATTTT,CASRAEANQPQHF
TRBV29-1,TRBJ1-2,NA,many,TGCAGCGTGTACGCCTCGAATTGGTATGGCTACACCTTC,CSVYASNWYGYTF
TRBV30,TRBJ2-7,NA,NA,TGTGCCTGGATCCGAGATGCCTACGAGCAGTACTTC,CAWIRDAYEQYF
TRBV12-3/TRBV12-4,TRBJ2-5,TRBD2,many,TGTGCCAGCAGTTTTGGACTAGCGGGAGTGGAAGAGACCCAGTACTTC,CASSFGLAGVEETQYF
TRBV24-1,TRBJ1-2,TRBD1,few,TGTGCCACCAGTGAGGCGACAGGGGATGGCTACACCTTC,CATSEATGDGYTF
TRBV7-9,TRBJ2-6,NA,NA,TGTGCCAGCAGCTTGGGGGTTTTTGGGGCCAACGTCCTGACTTTC,CASSLGVFGANVLTF
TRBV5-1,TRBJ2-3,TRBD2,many,TGCGCCAGCAGCTTGGCCCGTTCCAGCGGGGCTAGCACAGATACGCAGTATTTT,CASSLARSSGASTDTQYF